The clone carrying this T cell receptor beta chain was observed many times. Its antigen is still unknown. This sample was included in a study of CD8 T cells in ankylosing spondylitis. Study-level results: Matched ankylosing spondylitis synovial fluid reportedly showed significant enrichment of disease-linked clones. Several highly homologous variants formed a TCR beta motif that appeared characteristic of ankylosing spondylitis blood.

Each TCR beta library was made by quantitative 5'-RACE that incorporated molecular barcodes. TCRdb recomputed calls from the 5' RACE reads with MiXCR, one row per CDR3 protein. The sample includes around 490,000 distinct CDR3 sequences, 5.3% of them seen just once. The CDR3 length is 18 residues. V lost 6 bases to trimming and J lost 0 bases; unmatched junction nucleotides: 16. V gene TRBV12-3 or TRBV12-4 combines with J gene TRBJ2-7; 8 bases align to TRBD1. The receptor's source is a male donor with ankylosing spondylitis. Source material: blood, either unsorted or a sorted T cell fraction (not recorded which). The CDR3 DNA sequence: TGTGCCAGCAGCCCTCCCCTAGGGACAGGAGCAGCCTCCTACGAGCAGTACTTC. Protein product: CASSPPLGTGAASYEQYF.